A selection of T cell receptor beta chains follows, all from one sample in a study of shared clonotypes between healthy human individuals. Profiling relied on immunoSEQ multiplex PCR, and the TCRdb table lists in-frame clones only, not all of them. This sample has some 1.5 million clones, with 95% to 99% found just once. Sequences were obtained from naive CD4+ T cells sorted from blood. The source is a young man in good health. CDR3s leave out the opening cysteine and the closing phenylalanine or tryptophan.

V | CDR3
TRBV29-1 | SVGTIRNIQY
TRBV9 | ASSVMDLTEQF
TRBV18 | ASSPLGAGELF
TRBV15 | ATSKGEIATNEKLF
TRBV5-1 | ASSGWTGTFNNEQF
TRBV28 | ASSFGLRSTQPQH
TRBV5-4 | ASSLPGTGGLDYGYT
TRBV28 | ASSFTTSGPYNEQF
TRBV30 | ACNEQY
TRBV6-1 | ASSDGTSVYNEQF
TRBV27 | ASSLSPVRPAVYT
TRBV7-8 | ASSLDRNYEQY
TRBV6-6 | ATGGSSYEQY
TRBV14 | ASSQGQSTDTQY
TRBV6-5 | ASSYSGRGNLEQY
TRBV7-2 | ASSVTGRDTEAF
TRBV27 | ATKTVNTGELF
TRBV18 | ASSPLRSSYEQY
TRBV6-1 | ASWLQGNTGELF
TRBV9 | ASSVGISGLAGGETQY
TRBV19 | ASSIEAGAPRWY
TRBV12-1 | ASSSHPPPGYT
TRBV9 | ASSTGQPGYGKLF
TRBV4-3 | ASSQGLTSSYEQY
TRBV5-1 | ASSLEAGLGGYT
TRBV18 | ASSPIYREGTEAF
TRBV9 | ASSPLRGGTDTQY
TRBV7-6 | ASSLPAGEQF
TRBV28 | ASSFSLAPGGNEQF
TRBV6-1 | AGNTGTGRADTQY
TRBV2 | ASSSQRLAGVSEQF
TRBV4-2 | ASSQGGLAGVGDTQY
TRBV28 | ASSLGLRTGGSGYT
TRBV19 | ASREYSGRTFEQF
TRBV11-2 | ASSSHRVGYEQY
TRBV6-1 | ASSLPAYEQY
TRBV6-5 | ASSSLGQGYEQY
TRBV28 | ASSPGGSSYNEQF
TRBV18 | ASSHRSGETQY
TRBV28 | ASSFSPLREINSPLH
TRBV30 | AWSLQGLGKLF
TRBV29-1 | SATSGETEAF
TRBV30 | AWSLGTGPYQPQH
TRBV27 | ASSSTGSYNEQF
TRBV7-2 | ASSDDRVAYEQY
TRBV28 | ASSLSPAEAF
TRBV6-1 | ASRVQGSLTDTQY
TRBV11-2 | ASSAGQRYEQY
TRBV4-1 | ASSQDRSGLAAQETQY
TRBV5-4 | ASSLGIAGGPYEQY
TRBV2 | ASSERAGGNTGELF
TRBV5-1 | ASSLLSSADTQY
TRBV28 | ASSDPPDRHTEAF
TRBV5-1 | ASSLTGYGDGYT